This is a list of T cell receptor beta chains from one sample in a study of beta chain features in type 1 diabetes. Method: immunoSEQ multiplex PCR; TCRdb's copy keeps in-frame clones and lacks some. The repertoire holds a few hundred thousand clones, with 16% as singletons. The sequenced sample consisted of naive CD4+ T cells from blood. These receptor sequences come from a man younger than 45 with type 1 diabetes. The CDR3 runs from the conserved cysteine through the conserved F or W. Fields, in order: clone size, J gene, D gene, V gene, CDR3 protein, CDR3 DNA. The D gene is left open where the match is weak. Only some rows state a clone size, as once, few, many or a class for expanded clones.

>few|TRBJ2-1|.|TRBV10-1
CASSEQGYNEQFF
TGCGCCAGCAGTGAGCAGGGTTACAATGAGCAGTTCTTC
>few|TRBJ2-1|.|TRBV5-4
CASSQTNNEQFF
TGTGCCAGCAGCCAGACCAACAATGAGCAGTTCTTC
>few|TRBJ2-2|.|TRBV5-1
CASSEAGAPTGELFF
TGCGCCAGCAGCGAGGCAGGGGCGCCCACCGGGGAGCTGTTTTTT
>.|TRBJ2-1|TRBD1|TRBV2
CATLEGAYNEQFF
TGTGCCACCTTAGAGGGGGCATACAATGAGCAGTTCTTC
>.|TRBJ2-6|TRBD1|TRBV5-1
CASLSAPGGARDVLTF
TGCGCCAGCCTCTCTGCCCCAGGGGGCGCACGGGACGTCCTGACTTTC
>few|TRBJ2-3|TRBD2|TRBV29-1
CSISTGTSVGDTQYF
TGCAGCATTTCAACCGGGACTAGCGTGGGGGATACGCAGTATTTT
>few|TRBJ2-1|.|TRBV29-1
CSVEGGRGSYNEQFF
TGCAGCGTTGAAGGGGGCAGGGGTTCCTACAATGAGCAGTTCTTC
>.|TRBJ2-1|.|TRBV5-1
CASSRGVSSYNEQFF
TGCGCCAGCAGCCGCGGGGTAAGCTCCTACAATGAGCAGTTCTTC
>.|TRBJ1-1|.|TRBV4-1
CASSQDRGDSEIMNTEAFF
TGCGCCAGCAGCCAAGATCGAGGTGACAGTGAAATCATGAACACTGAAGCTTTCTTT
>.|TRBJ2-7|.|TRBV7-9
CASSPDPYEQYF
TGTGCCAGCAGCCCGGACCCCTACGAGCAGTACTTC
>few|TRBJ2-5|.|TRBV7-9
CASSARTVGTQYF
TGTGCCAGCAGCGCCCGCACCGTGGGGACCCAGTACTTC
>.|TRBJ1-4|.|TRBV4-3
CASSPLRGTNEKLFF
TGCGCCAGCAGCCCACTAAGGGGTACTAATGAAAAACTGTTTTTT
>.|TRBJ2-5|.|TRBV2
CASSAAGRQETQYF
TGTGCCAGCAGTGCTGCGGGTAGACAGGAGACCCAGTACTTC
>.|TRBJ1-1|.|TRBV29-1
CSVQGLYGTEAFF
TGCAGCGTCCAGGGGCTCTATGGCACTGAAGCTTTCTTT
>few|TRBJ2-1|TRBD2|TRBV4-1
CASSTRTPSGSDSSYNEQFF
TGCGCCAGCAGCACCCGAACTCCTAGCGGGAGCGACAGCTCCTACAATGAGCAGTTCTTC
>.|TRBJ1-5|.|TRBV28
CASSLGLQPQHF
TGTGCCAGCAGTCTGGGCCTTCAGCCCCAGCATTTT
>.|TRBJ2-4|.|TRBV9
CGKDPWGAGAWGKNIQYF
TGCGGCAAAGACCCTTGGGGGGCGGGAGCTTGGGGCAAAAACATTCAGTACTTC
>few|TRBJ2-1|TRBD2|TRBV18
CASSPLSPSGNPSNEQFF
TGTGCCAGCTCACCACTGTCTCCTAGCGGGAACCCCTCCAATGAGCAGTTCTTC
>.|TRBJ2-7|.|TRBV6-5
CASSYSGGGSSYEQYF
TGTGCCAGCAGTTACTCGGGTGGCGGCAGCTCCTACGAGCAGTACTTC
>few|TRBJ2-2|.|TRBV29-1
CSVWVRASGELFF
TGCAGCGTTTGGGTCAGGGCATCCGGGGAGCTGTTTTTT
>few|TRBJ1-1|TRBD1|TRBV18
CASSPWDRAFLNTEAFF
TGTGCCAGCTCACCATGGGACAGGGCGTTTTTGAACACTGAAGCTTTCTTT
>.|TRBJ2-1|.|TRBV6-5
CASKSSRDNNEQFF
TGTGCCAGCAAATCTTCTAGGGATAACAATGAGCAGTTCTTC
>.|TRBJ1-2|.|TRBV10-3
CAISESGRPNYGYTF
TGTGCCATCAGTGAGTCGGGCAGACCTAACTATGGCTACACCTTC
>.|TRBJ2-3|.|TRBV9
CASSGDLYTDTQYF
TGTGCCAGCAGCGGAGACCTATACACAGATACGCAGTATTTT
>.|TRBJ1-5|TRBD1|TRBV30
CALLSKPTGGNQPQHF
TGTGCCCTGTTGAGTAAACCCACAGGGGGCAATCAGCCCCAGCATTTT
>few|TRBJ2-2|.|TRBV30
CAWSVWGAGELFF
TGTGCCTGGAGTGTCTGGGGCGCCGGGGAGCTGTTTTTT
>.|TRBJ2-3|.|TRBV5-6
CASSRGVGSRTDTQYF
TGTGCCAGCAGCCGAGGAGTCGGGAGCCGCACAGATACGCAGTATTTT
>.|TRBJ1-1|.|TRBV28
CASNPRGGVAFF
TGTGCCAGCAACCCCCGCGGGGGGGTGGCTTTCTTT
>few|TRBJ2-4|.|TRBV28
CASSYAGSGSNIQYF
TGTGCCAGCAGTTATGCAGGGAGTGGGTCAAACATTCAGTACTTC
>.|TRBJ1-5|TRBD1|TRBV13
CASSSRTGMGCQPQHF
TGTGCCAGCAGCTCCAGGACAGGGATGGGGTGTCAGCCCCAGCATTTT
>few|TRBJ2-5|TRBD1|TRBV29-1
CSVGQGVKETQYF
TGCAGCGTCGGACAGGGGGTTAAGGAGACCCAGTACTTC
>few|TRBJ2-5|.|TRBV30
CAWSVLGSETQYF
TGTGCCTGGAGTGTATTGGGTTCGGAGACCCAGTACTTC
>few|TRBJ2-3|.|TRBV5-1
CASSPGLNTDTQYF
TGCGCCAGCAGTCCTGGACTAAACACAGATACGCAGTATTTT
>few|TRBJ2-5|TRBD2|TRBV7-2
CASSLELASETQYF
TGTGCCAGCAGCTTAGAACTAGCGTCGGAGACCCAGTACTTC
>few|TRBJ2-6|.|TRBV25-1
CASSEYAGALRANVLTF
TGTGCCAGCAGTGAATATGCGGGGGCCCTCCGGGCCAACGTCCTGACTTTC
>few|TRBJ2-3|TRBD2|TRBV10-3
CAITEPLRERQYF
TGTGCCATCACCGAGCCCCTGCGGGAGAGGCAGTATTTT
>few|TRBJ1-1|.|TRBV29-1
CSVDRINTEAFF
TGCAGCGTTGACAGGATTAACACTGAAGCTTTCTTT
>.|TRBJ2-3|.|TRBV15
CATSRGGDTQYF
TGTGCCACCAGCAGAGGAGGAGATACGCAGTATTTT
>.|TRBJ2-5|.|TRBV9
CASSVGWGRQETQYF
TGTGCCAGCAGCGTAGGATGGGGGCGTCAAGAGACCCAGTACTTC
>.|TRBJ2-3|.|TRBV9
CASSIGTVGRSDF
TGTGCCAGCAGCATAGGGACGGTGGGGAGATCGGATTTT
>.|TRBJ2-1|.|TRBV25-1
CASSGIAEGLGNEQFF
TGTGCCAGCAGTGGCATAGCGGAGGGCCTGGGCAATGAGCAGTTCTTC
>.|TRBJ1-5|TRBD1|TRBV9
CASSVGGQGNQPQHF
TGTGCCAGCAGCGTAGGAGGACAGGGTAATCAGCCCCAGCATTTT
>.|TRBJ2-2|TRBD1|TRBV5-4
CASSSPTGSDTGELFF
TGTGCCAGCAGTTCCCCGACAGGGTCTGACACCGGGGAGCTGTTTTTT
>.|TRBJ2-3|.|TRBV4-3
CASSQASTDTQYF
TGCGCCAGCAGCCAAGCATCCACAGATACGCAGTATTTT